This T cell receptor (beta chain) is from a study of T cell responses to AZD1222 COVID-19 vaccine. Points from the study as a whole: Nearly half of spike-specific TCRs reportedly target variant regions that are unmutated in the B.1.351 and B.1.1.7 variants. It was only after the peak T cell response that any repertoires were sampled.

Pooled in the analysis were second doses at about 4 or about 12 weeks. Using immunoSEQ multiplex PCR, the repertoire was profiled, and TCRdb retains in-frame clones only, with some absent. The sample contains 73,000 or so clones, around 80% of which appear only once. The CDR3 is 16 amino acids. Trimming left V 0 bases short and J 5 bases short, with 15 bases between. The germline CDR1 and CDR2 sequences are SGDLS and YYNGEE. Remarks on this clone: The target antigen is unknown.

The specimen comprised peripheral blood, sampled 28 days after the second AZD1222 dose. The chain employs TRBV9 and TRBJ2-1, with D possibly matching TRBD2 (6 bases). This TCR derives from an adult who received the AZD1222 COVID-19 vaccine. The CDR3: CASSVGGMGRHNEQFF. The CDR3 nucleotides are TGTGCCAGCAGCGTAGGAGGCATGGGGAGGCACAATGAGCAGTTCTTC. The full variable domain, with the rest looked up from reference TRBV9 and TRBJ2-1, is DSGVTQTPKHLITATGQRVTLRCSPRSGDLSVYWYQQSLDQGLQFLIQYYNGEERAKGNILERFSAQQFPDLHSELNLSSLELGDSALYFCASSVGGMGRHNEQFFGPGTRLTVL.